The 26 T cell receptor beta chains in this list originate from one sample, sequenced in a study of shared clonotypes between healthy human individuals. Terminally differentiated effector memory CD45RA+ cells were left out of the naive CD8 fraction, which was CD45RO-negative and positively selected for CCR7. Sequenced by immunoSEQ multiplex PCR; TCRdb stores in-frame clones only, minus some. Found here are some 800,000 clones, around 93% of them singletons; the top ten hold more than 20%. The sample taken for sequencing was naive CD8+ T cells sorted from blood. These receptors came from a man younger than 40 in good health.

The chain carries TRBV29-1 and TRBJ2-1; 7 nucleotides match TRBD2. V lost 4 bases, J lost 8 bases, and 8 bases stayed unmatched. Germline CDR1 reads SQVTM; CDR2 reads ANQGSEA. This CDR3 has 13 amino acids. CDR3 DNA sequence: TGCAGCGTTGGGACTAGTGCAAATCATGAGCAGTTCTTC. Amino acid sequence: CSVGTSANHEQFF.

CDR3 coding DNA: TGTGCCAGCAGTCCCAGCGGGAGCACAGATACGCAGTATTTT. This encodes CASSPSGSTDTQYF. This rearrangement joins TRBV9 to TRBJ2-3; possibly TRBD2 for D (6 bases). The germline V and J ends were trimmed by 5 bases and 0 bases, with 10 bases remaining between them. There are 14 residues in the CDR3. Germline V gene data show CDR1 as SGDLS and CDR2 as YYNGEE.

This rearrangement joins TRBV14 to TRBJ1-2; D is unclear. Germline lookup yields CDR1 SGHDN and CDR2 FVKESK. V lost 1 base, J lost 5 bases, and 8 bases lay in between. The CDR3 sequence is 13 residues long. The CDR3 DNA reads as TGTGCCAGCAGCCAAGCGGTAACGTATGGCTACACCTTC. Its translation: CASSQAVTYGYTF.

The gene calls are TRBV18 and TRBJ2-1; D unclear. CDR1 is KGHSH and CDR2 is LQKENI in the germline V gene. The germline V and J ends were trimmed by 3 bases and 10 bases, with 7 bases remaining between them. The CDR3 length is 11 residues. The CDR3 is CASSPNSEQFF. For the CDR3, the DNA is TGTGCCAGCTCACCCAATTCCGAGCAGTTCTTC.

Turning to this clone: Within the sample, other DNA sequences also encode this same CDR3. The chain recombines TRBV28 with TRBJ1-2; D is perhaps TRBD1 (5 bases). With 9 bases removed from V and 8 bases from J, the gap between germline ends came to 19 bases. The CDR3 consists of 13 residues. CDR1 and CDR2 from the germline V gene are MDHEN and SYDVKM. CDR3 DNA: TGTGCCAGTGGACTAGGGGCCCGCAACGGCTACACCTTC. Translation: CASGLGARNGYTF.

Comment on this clone: Distinct nucleotide sequences in the sample also encode this CDR3. The V and J genes are TRBV5-4 and TRBJ1-4; possibly TRBD1 for D (5 bases). Trimming took 0 bases from V and 1 from J, leaving 7 bases between them. CDR1 is SGHNT, CDR2 YYREEE, per germline (reference sequence). The CDR3 covers 15 residues. CDR3 sequence: CASSLAGETNEKLFF. The CDR3 DNA sequence: TGTGCCAGCAGCTTGGCGGGGGAAACTAATGAAAAACTGTTTTTT.

The chain links TRBV7-7 to TRBJ2-4, with 7 bases lining up with TRBD1. The V gene end was trimmed by 5 bases and the J gene end by 3 bases; junction bases not matched to a gene: 13. Germline-derived CDR1 and CDR2 are SSHAT and FNYEAQ (reference sequence). The CDR3 runs to 17 residues. CDR3 nucleotides: TGTGCCAGCAGCCCTAGGACAGGCCCAAGGGGCAAAAACATTCAGTACTTC. This translates into CASSPRTGPRGKNIQYF. Looking up the rest from reference TRBV7-7 and TRBJ2-4 gives the full variable domain: GAGVSQSPRYKVTKRGQDVTLRCDPISSHATLYWYQQALGQGPEFLTYFNYEAQPDKSGLPSDRFSAERPEGSISTLTIQRTEQRDSAMYRCASSPRTGPRGKNIQYFGAGTRLSVL.

The chain joins TRBV23-1 to TRBJ2-2; TRBD2 aligns across 9 bases. TRBV23-1 is an ORF for which the function is uncertain. This CDR3 contains 15 residues. V shed 8 bases and J 4 bases; nucleotides not matched to a gene: 8. For the CDR3, the DNA is TGCGCCAGCCCTTCTCTAGCGGGAAGCACCGGGGAGCTGTTTTTT. It yields the protein CASPSLAGSTGELFF.

This rearrangement joins TRBV27 to TRBJ2-3, with 11 bases that match TRBD2. V was pared by 6 bases and J by 6 bases, with 8 bases of the junction left unmatched. This CDR3 has 15 residues. Germline V CDR1 and CDR2: MNHEY, SMNVEV (reference sequence). The CDR3 loop is CASSDPSGRWDTQYF. The CDR3 DNA is TGTGCCAGCAGCGACCCTAGCGGGAGGTGGGATACGCAGTATTTT.

The chain employs TRBV18 and TRBJ2-4; D is unresolved. The CDR3 covers 16 residues. Deletions cut 3 bases from V and 2 bases from J, with 14 bases between. CDR1 and CDR2 (germline): KGHSH, LQKENI. The CDR3 coding sequence is TGTGCCAGCTCACCCACTCTTGGGGATCCCAAAAACATTCAGTACTTC. It translates to CASSPTLGDPKNIQYF.

The chain uses TRBV6-5 and TRBJ2-5; tentatively, D is TRBD1 or TRBD2 (5 bases each). Trimming pared 0 bases from V and 3 bases from J, leaving 11 bases between. This CDR3 spans 15 amino acids. Germline assignment: CDR1 MNHEY and CDR2 SVGAGI. The CDR3 DNA sequence: TGTGCCAGCAGTTACTCGATGGAGGACAAAGAGACCCAGTACTTC. Amino acid sequence: CASSYSMEDKETQYF.

This clone was seen many times. This chain links TRBV28 with TRBJ2-7; no definite D call. V lost 5 bases, J lost 3 bases, and 8 bases lay in between. The CDR3 has 12 residues. In germline, CDR1 is MDHEN, CDR2 SYDVKM. In DNA form, the CDR3 reads TGTGCCAGCAGTCACATAGACTACGAGCAGTACTTC. Residues: CASSHIDYEQYF. Based on the CDR3 plus reference TRBV28 and TRBJ2-7, the full variable domain is DVKVTQSSRYLVKRTGEKVFLECVQDMDHENMFWYRQDPGLGLRLIYFSYDVKMKEKGDIPEGYSVSREKKERFSLILESASTNQTSMYLCASSHIDYEQYFGPGTRLTVT.

The chain combines TRBV28 with TRBJ1-5; the D is unclear. Trimming pared 3 bases from V and 8 bases from J, leaving 11 bases between. CDR1 and CDR2 (germline): MDHEN, SYDVKM. The CDR3 has 13 residues. The CDR3 DNA follows: TGTGCCAGCAGTTTTTCCCCCGGGGAGCCCCAGCATTTT. Residues: CASSFSPGEPQHF.

V gene TRBV12-5 combines with J gene TRBJ1-2, with D possibly matching TRBD1 (5 bases). Trimming took off 3 bases at V and 2 bases at J, with 16 bases between the two ends. The CDR3 consists of 16 residues. Per the germline V gene, CDR1 is LGHNT and CDR2 is FRNRAP. DNA for the CDR3: TGTGCTAGTGGTTTTACCCCGGACATAGAAAACTATGGCTACACCTTC. Its protein is CASGFTPDIENYGYTF.

This chain connects TRBV11-2 to TRBJ2-7, with TRBD1 as a possible D gene (6 bases). The germline CDR1 and CDR2 sequences are SGHAT and FQNNGV. This CDR3 is 16 amino acids long. The V end was cut by 5 bases, the J end by 2 bases, with 19 bases between. Written as DNA, the CDR3 is TGTGCCAGCAGCCGCTTGAGGACAGATGATACCTACGAGCAGTACTTC. Translated, it gives CASSRLRTDDTYEQYF. Full variable domain (rest looked up from reference TRBV11-2 and TRBJ2-7): EAGVAQSPRYKIIEKRQSVAFWCNPISGHATLYWYQQILGQGPKLLIQFQNNGVVDDSQLPKDRFSAERLKGVDSTLKIQPAKLEDSAVYLCASSRLRTDDTYEQYFGPGTRLTVT.

This chain links TRBV7-6 with TRBJ2-7; unclear D gene. The CDR3 sequence is 14 residues long. The germline V gene has CDR1 SGHVS and CDR2 FNYEAQ. V was pared by 1 base and J by 5 bases, with 12 bases between. The CDR3 spells CASSLGSPQNEQYF. CDR3 bases: TGTGCCAGCAGCTTAGGTTCACCCCAGAACGAGCAGTACTTC.

The V call is TRBV5-6, the J call TRBJ2-2, with D possibly TRBD2 on 5 matching bases. Trimming shortened V by 3 bases and J by 7 bases, and 16 bases separated the two germline ends. The CDR3 is 15 amino acids. The germline V gene encodes CDR1 SGHDT and CDR2 YYEEEE. CDR3 region: CASSSLASPSGELFF. The CDR3 coding sequence is TGTGCCAGCAGCTCCCTAGCTTCCCCAAGCGGGGAGCTGTTTTTT.

This rearrangement joins TRBV27 to TRBJ1-5; D call uncertain. The CDR3 is made up of 14 amino acids. Trimming pared 5 bases from V and 0 bases from J, leaving 8 bases between. Germline CDR1 MNHEY, CDR2 SMNVEV (reference sequence). The CDR3 DNA reads TGTGCCAGCAGTCAGACAAGTAGCAATCAGCCCCAGCATTTT. Protein product: CASSQTSSNQPQHF.

The rearrangement links TRBV9 to TRBJ2-2; D may match TRBD1 or TRBD2 (5 bases each). Germline V CDR1 and CDR2: SGDLS, YYNGEE. The CDR3 is 15 amino acids. Trimming left V 7 bases short and J 4 bases short, with 17 bases between. The CDR3 protein is CASRDPGLGTGELFF. In DNA form, the CDR3 reads TGTGCCAGCCGGGACCCGGGTTTGGGCACCGGGGAGCTGTTTTTT.

The chain links TRBV28 to TRBJ2-3; possible D gene TRBD2, 7 bases. The V and J ends lost 2 bases and 6 bases respectively, with 21 bases between them. Germline V lookup: CDR1 MDHEN, CDR2 SYDVKM. The CDR3 spans 17 residues. The CDR3 region has the DNA TGTGCCAGCAGTTTAGTTTCCTCTAGCGGAGGGGGGGATACGCAGTATTTT. It is translated as CASSLVSSSGGGDTQYF.

The V and J genes are TRBV28 and TRBJ1-2, with D possibly being TRBD1 (5 bases). The V and J ends lost 4 bases and 0 bases respectively, with 15 bases between them. Germline values: CDR1 MDHEN, CDR2 SYDVKM. CDR3 size: 16 residues. The CDR3 DNA reads TGTGCCAGCAGTTCGGCTTCGAGGGGAACTAACTATGGCTACACCTTC. It yields the protein CASSSASRGTNYGYTF.

In regard to this clone: This sample also contains other DNA sequences that code for the same CDR3. The rearrangement links TRBV5-6 to TRBJ1-3; D not resolved. CDR3 length: 13 amino acids. The V gene's germline CDR1 is SGHDT and CDR2 YYEEEE. Trimming cost V 2 bases and J 4 bases, with 7 bases left between them. CDR3 nucleotides: TGTGCCAGCAGCTTCGAAGGGGGAAACACCATATATTTT. Translating gives CASSFEGGNTIYF.

The rearrangement joins TRBV30 to TRBJ2-1; 9 nucleotides line up with TRBD2. The CDR3 is made up of 17 amino acids. V was pared by 4 bases and J by 4 bases, with 14 bases of the junction left unmatched. The germline CDR1 and CDR2 sequences are GTSNPN and SVGIG (reference sequence). CDR3 nucleotides: TGTGCCTGGAAGTTCGGCGGGAGGGGCAGACTTTACAATGAGCAGTTCTTC. It is translated as CAWKFGGRGRLYNEQFF.

In DNA, the CDR3 is TGTGCCAGCAGAATGGATGCTAGCGGATATTCTAGCACAGATACGCAGTATTTT. Translation: CASRMDASGYSSTDTQYF. The chain combines TRBV5-4 with TRBJ2-3, with TRBD2 matching over 7 bases. Trimming took 5 bases from V and 0 from J; bases not matched to a gene: 15. The CDR3 covers 18 residues. Per germline, CDR1 SGHNT and CDR2 YYREEE (reference sequence).

The rearrangement joins TRBV28 to TRBJ1-1, with a possible D match to TRBD1 (5 bases). The CDR3 covers 13 residues. CDR1 and CDR2 (germline): MDHEN, SYDVKM. V gave up 5 bases and J gave up 3 bases, with 10 bases separating them. CDR3 coding DNA: TGTGCCAGCAGTACGGGGGAGGACACTGAAGCTTTCTTT. The encoded protein is CASSTGEDTEAFF. The full variable domain, with the rest looked up from reference TRBV28 and TRBJ1-1, is DVKVTQSSRYLVKRTGEKVFLECVQDMDHENMFWYRQDPGLGLRLIYFSYDVKMKEKGDIPEGYSVSREKKERFSLILESASTNQTSMYLCASSTGEDTEAFFGQGTRLTVV.

This clone was picked up one time. V gene TRBV18 combines with J gene TRBJ2-1, with D maybe TRBD1 (5 bases). Germline CDR1 KGHSH, CDR2 LQKENI. V dropped 2 bases and J dropped 13 bases, with 15 bases sitting between them. The CDR3 has 13 residues. Here the CDR3 reads CASSPEAQGTQFF. The CDR3 DNA sequence: TGTGCCAGCTCACCAGAGGCTCAGGGCACCCAGTTCTTC.